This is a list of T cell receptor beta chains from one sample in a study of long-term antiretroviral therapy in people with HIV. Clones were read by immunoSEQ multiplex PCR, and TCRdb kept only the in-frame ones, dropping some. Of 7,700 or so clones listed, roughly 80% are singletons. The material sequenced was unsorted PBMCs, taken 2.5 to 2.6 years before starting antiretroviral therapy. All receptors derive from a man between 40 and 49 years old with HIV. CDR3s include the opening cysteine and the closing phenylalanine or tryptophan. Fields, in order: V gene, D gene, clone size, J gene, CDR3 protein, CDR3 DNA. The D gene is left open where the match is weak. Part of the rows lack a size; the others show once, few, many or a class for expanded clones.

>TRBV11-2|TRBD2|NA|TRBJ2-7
CASSAGLADSYEQYF
TGTGCCAGCAGCGCCGGACTAGCGGACTCCTACGAGCAGTACTTC
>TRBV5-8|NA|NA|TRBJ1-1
CASSLGHMNTEAFF
TGTGCCAGCAGCTTGGGACACATGAACACTGAAGCTTTCTTT
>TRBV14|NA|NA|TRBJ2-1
CASSQELRGNEQFF
TGTGCCAGCAGCCAAGAATTGAGGGGTAATGAGCAGTTCTTC
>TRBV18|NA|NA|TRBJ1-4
CASSPYSATNEKLFF
TGTGCCAGCTCACCATACAGTGCAACTAATGAAAAACTGTTTTTT
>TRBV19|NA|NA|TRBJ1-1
CASSSYRVMNTEAFF
TGTGCCAGTAGTAGTTACAGGGTCATGAACACTGAAGCTTTCTTT
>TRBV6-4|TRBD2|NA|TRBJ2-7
CASSDSTSGKQYF
TGTGCCAGCAGTGACTCGACTAGCGGAAAGCAGTACTTC
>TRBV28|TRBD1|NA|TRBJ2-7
CASSPTGTGSEQYF
TGTGCCAGCAGTCCCACCGGGACAGGGAGCGAGCAGTACTTC
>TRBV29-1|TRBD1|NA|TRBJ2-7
CSVQQGASEQYF
TGCAGCGTTCAACAGGGGGCGAGCGAGCAGTACTTC
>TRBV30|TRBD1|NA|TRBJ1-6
CAWRSGTGAYNSPLHF
TGTGCCTGGAGATCCGGGACAGGGGCCTATAATTCACCCCTCCACTTT
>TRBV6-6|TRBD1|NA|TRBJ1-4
CASSYLDRDVKLFF
TGTGCCAGCAGTTACCTGGACAGGGACGTAAAACTGTTTTTT
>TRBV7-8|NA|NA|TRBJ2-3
CASSPETASQPADTQYF
TGTGCCAGCAGCCCAGAGACGGCATCTCAACCCGCAGATACGCAGTATTTT
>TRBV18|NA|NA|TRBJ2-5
CASSPRQNQETQYF
TGTGCCAGCTCACCCCGACAGAACCAAGAGACCCAGTACTTC
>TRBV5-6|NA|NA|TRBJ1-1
CASSLPSNTGGAFF
TGTGCCAGCAGCTTGCCCAGTAACACCGGGGGAGCTTTCTTT
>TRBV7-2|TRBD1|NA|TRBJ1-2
CASSSTTGGPLGYTF
TGTGCCAGCAGCTCCACTACAGGGGGCCCTCTTGGCTACACCTTC
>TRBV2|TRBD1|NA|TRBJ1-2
CASSGVTGGSGYTF
TGTGCCAGCAGTGGAGTGACAGGGGGCTCTGGCTACACCTTC
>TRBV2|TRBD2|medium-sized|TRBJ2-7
CASSDGGLAYEQYF
TGTGCCAGCAGTGACGGGGGGTTGGCCTACGAGCAGTACTTC
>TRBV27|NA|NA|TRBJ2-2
CASSSIGGANTGELFF
TGTGCCAGCAGTTCGATAGGGGGGGCTAACACCGGGGAGCTGTTTTTT
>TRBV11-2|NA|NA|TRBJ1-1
CASSLEGTPRGEAFF
TGTGCCAGCAGCTTAGAAGGGACACCGAGGGGTGAAGCTTTCTTT
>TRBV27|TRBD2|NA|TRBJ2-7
CASSLREGRYEQYF
TGTGCCAGCAGTTTGCGGGAGGGAAGGTACGAGCAGTACTTC
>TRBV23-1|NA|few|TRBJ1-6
CASSQFIRSSYNSPLHF
TGCGCCAGCAGTCAATTCATCAGGAGCTCCTATAATTCACCCCTCCACTTT
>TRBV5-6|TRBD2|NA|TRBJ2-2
CASSLVGSGGNTGELFF
TGTGCCAGCAGCTTGGTGGGTAGCGGGGGTAACACCGGGGAGCTGTTTTTT
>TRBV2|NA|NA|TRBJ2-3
CASSGGLDTQYF
TGTGCCAGCAGTGGGGGCTTGGATACGCAGTATTTT
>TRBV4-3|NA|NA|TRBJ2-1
CASSQDSGLLNEQFF
TGCGCCAGCAGCCAAGATTCAGGACTGCTCAATGAGCAGTTCTTC
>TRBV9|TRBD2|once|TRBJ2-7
CASSVGLSGGSYEQYF
TGTGCCAGCAGCGTAGGGTTGAGCGGGGGTTCCTACGAGCAGTACTTC
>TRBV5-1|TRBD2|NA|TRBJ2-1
CATRLAGGNEQFF
TGCGCCACCCGACTAGCGGGGGGGAATGAGCAGTTCTTC
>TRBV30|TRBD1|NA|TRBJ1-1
CAWSRIGGMNTEAFF
TGTGCCTGGAGTAGGATAGGGGGCATGAACACTGAAGCTTTCTTT
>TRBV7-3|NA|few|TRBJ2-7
CASSLGNNEQYF
TGTGCCAGCAGCTTGGGAAACAACGAGCAGTACTTC
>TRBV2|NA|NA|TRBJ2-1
CASSELAPTHEQFF
TGTGCCAGCAGTGAATTGGCACCGACCCATGAGCAGTTCTTC
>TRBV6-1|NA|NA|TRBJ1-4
CASSEQPRRNEKLFF
TGTGCCAGCAGTGAACAACCCCGGAGAAATGAAAAACTGTTTTTT
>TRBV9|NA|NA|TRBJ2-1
CASSVDGGTYNEQFF
TGTGCCAGCAGCGTAGACGGGGGTACCTACAATGAGCAGTTCTTC
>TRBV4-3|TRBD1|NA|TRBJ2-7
CASSQEIRTGSYEQYF
TGCGCCAGCAGCCAAGAAATCCGGACAGGGTCCTACGAGCAGTACTTC
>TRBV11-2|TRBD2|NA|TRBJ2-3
CASSLESSGGDTQYF
TGTGCCAGCAGCTTAGAGTCTAGCGGGGGGGATACGCAGTATTTT
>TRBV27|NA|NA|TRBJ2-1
CASSLGGGAENEQFF
TGTGCCAGCAGTTTGGGGGGCGGGGCGGAAAATGAGCAGTTCTTC
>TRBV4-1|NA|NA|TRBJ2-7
CASSQDPHGTSGHYEQYF
TGCGCCAGCAGCCAAGATCCACATGGCACCTCCGGACACTACGAGCAGTACTTC
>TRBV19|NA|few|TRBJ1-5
CASSISGQQPQHF
TGTGCCAGTAGTATCTCGGGACAACAGCCCCAGCATTTT
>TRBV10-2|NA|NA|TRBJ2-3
CASSLQDRTDTQYF
TGCGCCAGCAGTTTACAGGACCGCACAGATACGCAGTATTTT
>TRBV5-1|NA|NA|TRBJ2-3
CASSLGKGPDTQYF
TGCGCCAGCAGCTTGGGAAAGGGCCCAGATACGCAGTATTTT
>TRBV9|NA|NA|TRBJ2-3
CASSVLGWSTDTQYF
TGTGCCAGCAGCGTACTGGGGTGGAGCACAGATACGCAGTATTTT
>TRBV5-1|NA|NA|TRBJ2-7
CASSLETGSYEQYF
TGCGCCAGCAGCCTCGAGACGGGTAGCTACGAGCAGTACTTC
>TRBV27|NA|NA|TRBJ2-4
CATGTSANIQYF
TGTGCCACAGGGACATCCGCAAACATTCAGTACTTC
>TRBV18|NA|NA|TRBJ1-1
CASSPGGNTEAFF
TGTGCCAGCTCACCGGGGGGGAACACTGAAGCTTTCTTT